These 30 T cell receptor beta chains were sequenced from one sample in a study of response to subunit inactivated influenza vaccine. In TCRdb, the RT-PCR reads were re-called with MiXCR into one record per CDR3 protein. The table records over 450,000 distinct CDR3 sequences, approximately 12% of them present only once. Specimen: PBMCs from blood, collected roughly 46 days after vaccination. The receptors were sampled from a man between 50 and 59 years old who received an inactivated influenza vaccine.

This clonotype was observed many times. The J gene is TRBJ1-2, the V gene TRBV20-1; D ambiguous. The CDR3 loop spans 12 amino acids. With 7 bases removed from V and 4 bases from J, the gap between germline ends came to 13 bases. Germline V CDR1 and CDR2: DFQATT, SNEGSKA (reference sequence). The CDR3 coding sequence is TGCAGTGTTTCCGGACTCATCTATGGCTACACCTTC. As protein: CSVSGLIYGYTF.

The chain combines TRBV4-1 with TRBJ2-1; 11 bases agree with TRBD2. This CDR3 spans 16 amino acids. The V gene end was trimmed by 4 bases and the J gene end by 3 bases; junction bases not matched to a gene: 5. Looked up from germline, CDR1 is MGHRA and CDR2 is YSYEKL. CDR3 sequence reads: CASSRAGLADYNEQFF. In nucleotides, the CDR3 is TGCGCCAGCAGCCGCGCGGGACTAGCGGACTACAATGAGCAGTTCTTC.

The chain recombines TRBV12-3 or TRBV12-4 with TRBJ2-3; D might be TRBD2 (6 bases). Trimming took off 7 bases at V and 3 bases at J, with 20 bases between the two ends. The CDR3 is 16 residues long. This CDR3 is CASTPRRASPTDTQYF. The CDR3, as DNA: TGTGCCAGCACCCCGAGGAGGGCCAGTCCAACAGATACGCAGTATTTT.

This clonotype showed up just a few times. The rearrangement uses TRBV4-3 and TRBJ2-7; 10 bases line up with TRBD2. The V and J ends lost 0 bases and 4 bases, in that order; junction bases with no gene match: 9. The CDR3 runs 17 residues. Per germline, CDR1 LGHNA and CDR2 YSLEER. For the CDR3, the DNA is TGCGCCAGCAGCCAAGAACGCCTAGCGGGAGCTCCATACGAGCAGTACTTC. Its protein is CASSQERLAGAPYEQYF.

This clonotype was counted between two and nine times. V and J are TRBV7-9 and TRBJ2-2, with D possibly TRBD1 on 6 matching bases. Per germline, CDR1 SEHNR and CDR2 FQNEAQ (reference sequence). Trimming shortened V by 8 bases and J by 0 bases, and 10 bases separated the two germline ends. The CDR3 contains 14 residues. The chain's CDR3 is CASLRGSNTGELFF. The CDR3 DNA is TGTGCCAGCCTCAGGGGCTCGAACACCGGGGAGCTGTTTTTT.

The chain couples TRBV24-1 to TRBJ2-1; 8 bases are a match to TRBD1. CDR3 length: 15 residues. Germline values: CDR1 KGHDR, CDR2 SFDVKD. J gave up 2 bases and V 3 bases, and 2 bases lay outside the gene matches. CDR3 bases: TGTGCCACCAGTGATCCAGGGGGCGCCTACAATGAGCAGTTCTTC. Translation: CATSDPGGAYNEQFF.

J is TRBJ2-5 and V is TRBV7-8; D uncertain. CDR3 size: 14 residues. V lost 5 bases to trimming and J lost 0 bases, with 10 bases between them. CDR1 and CDR2 (germline): SGHVS, FQNEAQ. CDR3 loop: CASSPGSYQETQYF. Written as DNA, the CDR3 is TGTGCCAGCAGCCCAGGATCGTACCAAGAGACCCAGTACTTC.

There are a few counts of this clonotype. This chain uses TRBV15 with TRBJ1-5; 7 bases map to TRBD1. Trimming cost V 5 bases and J 7 bases; bases outside gene matches: 8. The CDR3 sequence is 14 residues long. CDR1 and CDR2 from the germline V gene are LNHNV and YYDKDF (reference sequence). CDR3 sequence: CATSADRVGQPQHF. The CDR3 nucleotides are TGTGCCACCAGCGCTGACAGGGTCGGACAGCCCCAGCATTTT.

This clonotype was counted between two and nine times. The gene calls are TRBV27 and TRBJ1-6; D gene unclear. CDR1 is MNHEY and CDR2 is SMNVEV in the germline V gene (reference sequence). V was trimmed by 2 bases and J by 7 bases, leaving 15 bases between them. The CDR3 loop spans 16 amino acids. CDR3 amino acids: CASSLESHPRNSPLHF. CDR3 DNA sequence: TGTGCCAGCAGTTTAGAGTCTCACCCGCGGAATTCACCCCTCCACTTT.

J is TRBJ2-5 and V is TRBV14; the match to TRBD2 covers 13 bases. The CDR3 covers 20 residues. CDR1 is SGHDN, CDR2 FVKESK, per germline. V lost 4 bases and J lost 1; bases outside the gene matches: 15. CDR3 sequence reads: CASSPLPGLAGPNRQETQYF. CDR3 DNA sequence: TGTGCCAGCAGCCCCCTCCCGGGACTAGCGGGACCCAACCGCCAAGAGACCCAGTACTTC.

This clonotype was seen a few times. The genes are TRBV9 and TRBJ2-3; 9 bases fit TRBD2. CDR3 size: 16 residues. The germline gives CDR1 SGDLS, CDR2 YYNGEE. V shed 4 bases and J 2 bases; nucleotides not matched to a gene: 8. CDR3 nucleotides: TGTGCCAGCAGCCCGATGAGCGGGGGGATCACAGATACGCAGTATTTT. Translating it yields CASSPMSGGITDTQYF. Full variable domain (missing parts from reference TRBV9 and TRBJ2-3): DSGVTQTPKHLITATGQRVTLRCSPRSGDLSVYWYQQSLDQGLQFLIQYYNGEERAKGNILERFSAQQFPDLHSELNLSSLELGDSALYFCASSPMSGGITDTQYFGPGTRLTVL.

This chain joins TRBV6-2 or TRBV6-3 and TRBJ1-5, with D perhaps matching TRBD1 (6 bases). Trimming removed 2 bases from V and 2 bases from J, with 16 bases in between. Germline V gives CDR1 MNHEY, CDR2 SVGEGT. This CDR3 has 17 residues. The CDR3 bases are TGTGCCAGCAGTTACCTCCCGGGGGCCGGTGGCAATCAGCCCCAGCATTTT. As protein: CASSYLPGAGGNQPQHF.

This clonotype was detected many times. The rearrangement joins TRBV12-3 or TRBV12-4 to TRBJ1-6, with 7 bases that match TRBD1. The CDR3 has 14 amino acids. V was clipped by 6 bases and J by 7 bases; unmatched bases: 6. The CDR3 region is CASSRQGLNSPLHF. CDR3 sequence (DNA): TGTGCCAGCAGCAGACAGGGCCTGAATTCACCCCTCCACTTT.

This clonotype was counted at least ten times. The chain uses TRBV7-9 and TRBJ2-5, with a possible D match to TRBD2 (5 bases). Trimming removed 5 bases from V and 4 bases from J, with 11 bases in between. Per the germline V gene, CDR1 is SEHNR and CDR2 is FQNEAQ (reference sequence). This CDR3 has 13 amino acids. CDR3 nucleotide sequence: TGTGCCAGCAGCCCGGGGATAGTAGAGACCCAGTACTTC. Its translation is CASSPGIVETQYF.

A single count supports this clonotype. The genes are TRBV5-1 and TRBJ2-3; the D call may be TRBD1 or TRBD2 (6 bases each). The CDR3 contains 15 residues. Germline V gene lookup returns CDR1 SGHRS and CDR2 YFSETQ. The V gene lost 2 bases and the J gene lost 0 bases, with 10 bases spanning the gap. The CDR3 is CASSFGGRSTDTQYF. In DNA, the CDR3 is TGCGCCAGCAGCTTCGGGGGCCGAAGCACAGATACGCAGTATTTT.

Only a few counts were recorded for this clonotype. The DNA of the CDR3 is TGTGCCAGCAGCTTAATGAGGACTAGTCCCGAGCAGTACTTC. This codes for CASSLMRTSPEQYF. This sequence joins TRBV7-3 and TRBJ2-7, with TRBD2 matching 7 bases. Germline lookup yields CDR1 SGHTA and CDR2 FQGTGA. Trimming at V came to 1 base and at J to 6 bases, leaving 6 bases not matched to a gene. This CDR3 has 14 residues.

The chain is built from TRBV27 and TRBJ2-5, with D tentatively TRBD1 or TRBD2 (6 bases each). There are 13 residues in the CDR3. Looked up from germline, CDR1 is MNHEY and CDR2 is SMNVEV (reference sequence). V was trimmed by 6 bases and J by 4 bases, leaving 12 bases between them. The CDR3 is CASSAWGAETQYF. The DNA of the CDR3 is TGTGCCAGCAGCGCGTGGGGGGCAGAGACCCAGTACTTC.

This clonotype showed up just a few times. The genes are TRBV6-2 or TRBV6-3 and TRBJ2-2, with 9 bases fitting TRBD1. V gave up 1 base and J gave up 3 bases; unmatched junction bases: 9. Germline values: CDR1 MNHEY, CDR2 SVGEGT. This CDR3 is built from 18 residues. The CDR3: CASSYFNPGQGYTGELFF. CDR3 nucleotide sequence: TGTGCCAGCAGTTACTTCAATCCGGGACAGGGATACACCGGGGAGCTGTTTTTT.

V is TRBV29-1 and J is TRBJ2-3; the D is unclear. CDR1 is SQVTM, CDR2 ANQGSEA, per germline. The CDR3 is 12 residues long. The V end was cut by 2 bases, the J end by 3 bases, with 6 bases between. The CDR3 protein is CSVELGTDTQYF. In DNA form, the CDR3 reads TGCAGCGTTGAACTGGGAACAGATACGCAGTATTTT.

Ten or more counts support this clonotype. V usage is TRBV6-1 and J usage is TRBJ2-5; a weak D match, TRBD2 (5 bases). Germline V lookup: CDR1 MNHNS, CDR2 SASEGT. CDR3 size: 12 residues. The V and J ends lost 8 bases and 5 bases respectively, with 12 bases between them. The CDR3 region is CASRDGLETQYF. CDR3 DNA sequence: TGTGCCAGCCGAGACGGACTCGAGACCCAGTACTTC.

This chain joins TRBV29-1 and TRBJ2-3; 10 bases are a match to TRBD2. CDR1 SQVTM and CDR2 ANQGSEA come from the germline V gene. V gave up 3 bases and J gave up 7 bases; unmatched junction bases: 4. The CDR3 has 13 amino acids. CDR3 loop: CSVDGTSVHTQYF. In nucleotides, the CDR3 is TGCAGCGTTGATGGGACTAGCGTTCATACGCAGTATTTT.

This clonotype was counted a few times. This chain connects TRBV11-1 to TRBJ2-7; 11 bases are shared with TRBD1. The CDR3 contains 18 residues. V lost 4 bases to trimming and J lost 2 bases; unmatched junction nucleotides: 13. Per the germline V gene, CDR1 is SGHAT and CDR2 is FQDESV (reference sequence). CDR3 DNA sequence: TGTGCCAGCAGCTCTACAATATCCCGGGACAGGGGGACCTACGAGCAGTACTTC. Translated: CASSSTISRDRGTYEQYF.

This clonotype has at least ten counts. The J gene is TRBJ2-3, the V gene TRBV29-1, with TRBD2 matching over 9 bases. Germline V gene sequence: CDR1 SQVTM, CDR2 ANQGSEA. The V segment lost 3 bases and the J segment 0 bases; nucleotides outside the gene matches: 13. CDR3 length: 18 residues. CDR3 sequence reads: CSVDRPSGKSGSTDTQYF. The CDR3 nucleotides read TGCAGCGTTGATCGTCCTAGCGGGAAGTCGGGGAGCACAGATACGCAGTATTTT.

The J gene is TRBJ1-2, the V gene TRBV6-1, with D possibly matching TRBD1 (5 bases). The V end lost 4 bases, the J end lost 6 bases, and 15 bases lay between the germline ends. Germline loops: CDR1 MNHNS, CDR2 SASEGT. This CDR3 contains 14 residues. The CDR3 loop is CASSGQRWGHGYTF. CDR3 nucleotide sequence: TGTGCCAGCAGTGGACAGAGGTGGGGCCATGGCTACACCTTC.

This clonotype was picked up a small number of times. The chain is built from TRBV28 and TRBJ2-5; perhaps TRBD1 as D (5 bases). The germline V and J ends were trimmed by 6 bases and 5 bases, with 16 bases remaining between them. Germline loops: CDR1 MDHEN, CDR2 SYDVKM. The CDR3 is made up of 14 amino acids. The CDR3 DNA is TGTGCCAGCAGGGACATTCGATCCAAGGAGACCCAGTACTTC. Its protein is CASRDIRSKETQYF.

This clonotype was seen a few times. V is TRBV6-2 or TRBV6-3 and J is TRBJ2-7; 7 nucleotides align to TRBD2. This CDR3 contains 16 residues. V lost 1 base and J lost 2; bases outside the gene matches: 8. Germline V gives CDR1 MNHEY, CDR2 SVGEGT. The CDR3 nucleotides read TGTGCCAGCAGTTACTATTCGACTAGCATCGCCTACGAGCAGTACTTC. It yields the protein CASSYYSTSIAYEQYF.

With regard to this clonotype: A much larger clone is a single base away; this may be a read error. The chain links TRBV7-9 to TRBJ2-7; TRBD1 might be the D (6 bases). Germline lookup yields CDR1 SEHNR and CDR2 FQNEAQ (reference sequence). V was shortened by 5 bases and J by 4 bases, with 15 bases between the two germline ends. The CDR3 has 14 residues. The CDR3 DNA reads TGTGCCAGCAGCCCTAGAGGGGGAATGTACGAGCAGTACTTC. Residues: CASSPRGGMYEQYF.

This clonotype appeared many times. The V and J genes are TRBV6-9 and TRBJ1-5; tentatively, D is TRBD1 (5 bases). Germline CDR1 and CDR2: MNHGY and SVAAGI. Trimming removed 8 bases from V and 8 bases from J, with 19 bases in between. This CDR3 contains 14 residues. In nucleotides, the CDR3 is TGTGCCAGCGGCAGGGCAAATCCCTGGGAGCCCCAGCATTTT. This encodes CASGRANPWEPQHF.

This clonotype was seen only a few times. V and J are TRBV20-1 and TRBJ2-1; 13 positions agree with TRBD2. From germline, CDR1 is DFQATT and CDR2 SNEGSKA (reference sequence). V gave up 3 bases and J gave up 5 bases; unmatched junction bases: 7. CDR3 size: 16 residues. The CDR3 spells CSASGLAGVRNNEQFF. The CDR3 bases are TGCAGTGCTAGCGGACTAGCGGGAGTGAGGAACAATGAGCAGTTCTTC.

This clonotype appeared a few times. This chain connects TRBV3-1 to TRBJ1-6; D not certain. The CDR3 totals 13 residues. V gave up 4 bases and J gave up 11 bases, with 12 bases separating them. Germline V gene lookup returns CDR1 LGHDT and CDR2 YNNKEL (reference sequence). CDR3 sequence: CASSPQELAPLHF. CDR3 DNA: TGTGCCAGCAGCCCCCAGGAACTTGCACCCCTCCACTTT.